This T cell receptor beta chain was recorded in a study of early T cells in non-severe SARS-CoV-2 infection. TCRdb reanalysed the 5' RACE reads using MiXCR and keeps one entry per CDR3 protein. Altogether around 99,000 distinct CDR3 sequences are present, 11% being singletons, with the ten largest covering roughly 7.5%. The table lists this clonotype with many counts. Antigen: not known. Broader study findings: Clonotype matching in VDJdb favored anti-spike CD8 responses and did not capture private and CD4 specificities.

The TCR comes from an adult who was a healthcare worker with PCR-confirmed SARS-CoV-2 infection or an uninfected control (not recorded which). The sample was whole blood.

CDR3 sequence (DNA): TGTGCCAGCAGTTACGACACCGGGGAAGGAAATTCACCCCTCCACTTT. Translation gives CASSYDTGEGNSPLHF. V usage is TRBV6-5 and J usage is TRBJ1-6; unclear D gene. Deletions cut 2 bases from V and 7 bases from J, with 15 bases between. CDR1 and CDR2 from the germline V gene are MNHEY and SVGAGI. The CDR3 runs to 16 residues.